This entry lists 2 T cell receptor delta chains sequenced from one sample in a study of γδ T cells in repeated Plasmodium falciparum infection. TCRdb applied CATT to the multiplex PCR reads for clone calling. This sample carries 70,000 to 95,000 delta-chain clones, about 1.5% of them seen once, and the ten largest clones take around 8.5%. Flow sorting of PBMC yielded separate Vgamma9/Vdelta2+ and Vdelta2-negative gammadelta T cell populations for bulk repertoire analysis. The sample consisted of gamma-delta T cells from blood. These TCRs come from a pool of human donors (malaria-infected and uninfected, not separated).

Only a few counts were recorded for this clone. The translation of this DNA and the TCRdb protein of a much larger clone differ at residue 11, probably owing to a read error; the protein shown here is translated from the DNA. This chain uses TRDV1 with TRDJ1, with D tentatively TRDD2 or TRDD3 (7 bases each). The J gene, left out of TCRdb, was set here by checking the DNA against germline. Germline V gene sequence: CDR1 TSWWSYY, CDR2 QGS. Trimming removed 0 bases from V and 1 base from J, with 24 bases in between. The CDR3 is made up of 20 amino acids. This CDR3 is CALGELIPTRTLGTTDKLIF. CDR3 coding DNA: TGTGCTCTTGGGGAACTTATTCCTACTCGGACACTGGGGACCACCGATAAACTCATCTTT.

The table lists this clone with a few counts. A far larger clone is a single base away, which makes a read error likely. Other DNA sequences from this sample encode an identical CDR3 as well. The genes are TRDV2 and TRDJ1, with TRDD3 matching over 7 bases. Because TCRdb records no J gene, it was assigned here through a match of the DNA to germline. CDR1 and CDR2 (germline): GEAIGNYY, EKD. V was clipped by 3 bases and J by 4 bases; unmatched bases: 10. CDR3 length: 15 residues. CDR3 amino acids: CACDPLGSGRDKLIF. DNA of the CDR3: TGTGCCTGTGACCCACTGGGGAGCGGACGCGATAAACTCATCTTT.